This T cell receptor (beta chain) comes out of a study of T cell responses to AZD1222 COVID-19 vaccine. Regarding the study as a whole: Donors skewed white British and female; clonal diversity was possibly underestimated.

Trimming removed 2 bases from V and 0 bases from J, with 9 bases in between. The CDR3 extends over 15 amino acids. Germline-derived CDR1 and CDR2 are MNHEY and SVGAGI. Assay used: immunoSEQ multiplex PCR; TCRdb lists only in-frame clones, some missing. The repertoire has 200,000 or so clones, about 94% of them found once; the top ten carry 7% to 9.5%. Concerning this clone: What it recognizes is unknown.

The source of this sequence is an adult in good health. The source material was peripheral blood, sampled on day 0 of AZD1222 vaccination. The chain joins TRBV6-5 to TRBJ2-3; D may be TRBD1 (6 bases). CDR3 residues: CASSYRRGSTDTQYF. CDR3 sequence (DNA): TGTGCCAGCAGTTACCGCAGGGGCAGCACAGATACGCAGTATTTT.